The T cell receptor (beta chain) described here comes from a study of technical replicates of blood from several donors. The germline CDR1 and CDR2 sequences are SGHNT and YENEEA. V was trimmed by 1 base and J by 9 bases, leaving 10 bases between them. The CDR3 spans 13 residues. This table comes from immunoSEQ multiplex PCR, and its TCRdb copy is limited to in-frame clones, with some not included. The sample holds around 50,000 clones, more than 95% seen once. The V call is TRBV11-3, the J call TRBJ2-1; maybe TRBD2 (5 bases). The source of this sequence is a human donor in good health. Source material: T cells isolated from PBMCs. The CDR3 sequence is CASSLGHGVEQFF. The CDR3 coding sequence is TGTGCCAGCAGCTTAGGTCACGGGGTTGAGCAGTTCTTC.